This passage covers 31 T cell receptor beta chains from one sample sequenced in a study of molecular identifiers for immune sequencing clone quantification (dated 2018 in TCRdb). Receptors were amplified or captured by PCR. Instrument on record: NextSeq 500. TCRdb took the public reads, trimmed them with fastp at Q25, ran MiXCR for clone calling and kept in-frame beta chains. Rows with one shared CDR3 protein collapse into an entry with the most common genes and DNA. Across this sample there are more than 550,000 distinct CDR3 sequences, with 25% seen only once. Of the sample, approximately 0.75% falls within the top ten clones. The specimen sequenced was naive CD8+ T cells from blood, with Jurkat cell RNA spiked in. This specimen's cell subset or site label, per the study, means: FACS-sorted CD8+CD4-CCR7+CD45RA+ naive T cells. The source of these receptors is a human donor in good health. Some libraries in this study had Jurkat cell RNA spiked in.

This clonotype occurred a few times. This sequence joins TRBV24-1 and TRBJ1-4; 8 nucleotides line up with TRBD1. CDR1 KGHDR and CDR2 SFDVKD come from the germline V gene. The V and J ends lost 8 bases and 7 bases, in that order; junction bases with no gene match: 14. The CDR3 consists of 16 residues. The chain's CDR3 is CATIKVDRGRAEKLFF. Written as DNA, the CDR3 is TGTGCCACCATAAAGGTTGACAGGGGACGGGCTGAAAAACTGTTTTTT.

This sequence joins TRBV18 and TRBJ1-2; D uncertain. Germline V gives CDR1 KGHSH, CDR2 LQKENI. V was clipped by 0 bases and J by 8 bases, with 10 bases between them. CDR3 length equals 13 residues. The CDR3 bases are TGTGCCAGCTCACCACCGAGTGGGTTCGGCTACACCTTC. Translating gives CASSPPSGFGYTF.

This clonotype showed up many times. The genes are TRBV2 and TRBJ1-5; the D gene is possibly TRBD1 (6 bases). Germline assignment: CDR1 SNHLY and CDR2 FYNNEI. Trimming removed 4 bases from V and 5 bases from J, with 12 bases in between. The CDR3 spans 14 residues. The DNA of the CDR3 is TGTGCCAGCAGTGCCCCGGACAGCGATCAGCCCCAGCATTTT. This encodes CASSAPDSDQPQHF.

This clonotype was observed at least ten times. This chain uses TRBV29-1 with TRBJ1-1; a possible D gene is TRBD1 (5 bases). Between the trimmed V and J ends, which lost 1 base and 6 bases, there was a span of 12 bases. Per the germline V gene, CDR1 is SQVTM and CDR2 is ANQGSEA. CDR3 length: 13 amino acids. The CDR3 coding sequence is TGCAGCGTTGAAGGTCAAGGGGCGTCTGAAGCTTTCTTT. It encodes CSVEGQGASEAFF.

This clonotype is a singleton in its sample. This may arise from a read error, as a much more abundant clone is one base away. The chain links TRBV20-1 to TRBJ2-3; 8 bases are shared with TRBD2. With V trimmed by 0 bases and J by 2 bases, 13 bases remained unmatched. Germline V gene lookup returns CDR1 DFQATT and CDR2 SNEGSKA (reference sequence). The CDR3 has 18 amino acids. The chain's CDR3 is CSARDPQLAATPTDTQYF. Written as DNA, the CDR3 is TGCAGTGCTAGAGATCCGCAACTAGCGGCGACACCCACAGATACGCAGTATTTT.

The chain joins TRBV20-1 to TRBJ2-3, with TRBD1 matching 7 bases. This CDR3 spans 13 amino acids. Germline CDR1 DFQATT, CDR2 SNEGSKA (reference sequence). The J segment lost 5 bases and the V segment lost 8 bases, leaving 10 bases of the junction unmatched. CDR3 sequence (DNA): TGCAGTACCACTTCTGACAGGGAAGATACGCAGTATTTT. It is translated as CSTTSDREDTQYF.

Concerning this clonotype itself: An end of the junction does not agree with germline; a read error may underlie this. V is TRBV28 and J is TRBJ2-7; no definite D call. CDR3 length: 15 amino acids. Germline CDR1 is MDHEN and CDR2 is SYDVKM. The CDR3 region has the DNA TGTGCCGGCAGTTTACTCCCCGCAGCAGCCTACGAGCAGTACTTC. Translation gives CAGSLLPAAAYEQYF.

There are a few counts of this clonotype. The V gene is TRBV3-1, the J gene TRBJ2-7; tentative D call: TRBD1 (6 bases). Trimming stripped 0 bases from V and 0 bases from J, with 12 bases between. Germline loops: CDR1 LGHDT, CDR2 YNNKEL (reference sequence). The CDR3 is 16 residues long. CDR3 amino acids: CASSQERAGDSYEQYF. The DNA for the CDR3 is TGTGCCAGCAGCCAAGAAAGGGCAGGGGACTCCTACGAGCAGTACTTC.

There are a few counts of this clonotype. The CDR3 DNA sequence: TGTGCCAGCAGCTCCCTCTCCTGGGAGACCCAGTACTTC. Translating it yields CASSSLSWETQYF. The chain recombines TRBV11-2 with TRBJ2-5; unclear D gene. CDR1 is SGHAT, CDR2 FQNNGV, per germline. This CDR3 comprises 13 residues. V was shortened by 4 bases and J by 5 bases, with 11 bases between the two germline ends.

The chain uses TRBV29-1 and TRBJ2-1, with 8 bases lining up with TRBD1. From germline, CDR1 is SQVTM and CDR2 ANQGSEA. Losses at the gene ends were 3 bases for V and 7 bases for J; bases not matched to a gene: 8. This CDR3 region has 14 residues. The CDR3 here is CSVDRDRSLNEQFF. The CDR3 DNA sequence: TGCAGCGTTGATCGGGACAGGTCTTTGAATGAGCAGTTCTTC.

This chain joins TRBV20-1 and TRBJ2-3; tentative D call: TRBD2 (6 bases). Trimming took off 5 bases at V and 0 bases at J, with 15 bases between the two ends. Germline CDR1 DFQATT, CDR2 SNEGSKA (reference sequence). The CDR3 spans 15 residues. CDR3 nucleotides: TGCAGTGCTCGCATTACCGGGACTAGCACAGATACGCAGTATTTT. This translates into CSARITGTSTDTQYF.

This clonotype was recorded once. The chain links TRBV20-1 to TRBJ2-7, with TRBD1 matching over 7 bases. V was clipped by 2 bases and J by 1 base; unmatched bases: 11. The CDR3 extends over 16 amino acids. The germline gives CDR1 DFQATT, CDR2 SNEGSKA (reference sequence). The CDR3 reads CSARPRQGYRSYEQYF. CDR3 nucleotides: TGCAGTGCTAGACCTCGACAGGGATATAGGTCCTACGAGCAGTACTTC.

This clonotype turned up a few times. CDR3 coding DNA: TGCAGCACTGACGGATCAGGGGGCATCTACAATGAGCAGTTCTTC. Its translation is CSTDGSGGIYNEQFF. V usage is TRBV29-1 and J usage is TRBJ2-1; TRBD1 agrees at 8 bases. This CDR3 comprises 15 residues. The germline gives CDR1 SQVTM, CDR2 ANQGSEA. Trimming took 8 bases from V and 3 from J; bases not matched to a gene: 12.

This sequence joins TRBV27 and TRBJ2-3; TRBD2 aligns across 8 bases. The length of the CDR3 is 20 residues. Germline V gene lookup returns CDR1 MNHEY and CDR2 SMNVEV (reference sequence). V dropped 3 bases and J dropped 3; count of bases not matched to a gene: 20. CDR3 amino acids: CASSLWGSGVSPIITDTQYF. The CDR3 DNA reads TGTGCCAGCAGTTTGTGGGGTAGCGGGGTATCCCCCATAATAACAGATACGCAGTATTTT.

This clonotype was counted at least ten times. The CDR3 loop reads CASSYNFRGKQFF. DNA for the CDR3: TGTGCCAGCAGTTACAATTTTCGGGGTAAGCAGTTCTTC. The chain employs TRBV6-2 or TRBV6-3 and TRBJ2-1; D possibly corresponds to TRBD2 (5 bases). This CDR3 is built from 13 residues. The germline V gene encodes CDR1 MNHEY and CDR2 SVGEGT. V lost 2 bases to trimming and J lost 11 bases, with 13 bases between them.

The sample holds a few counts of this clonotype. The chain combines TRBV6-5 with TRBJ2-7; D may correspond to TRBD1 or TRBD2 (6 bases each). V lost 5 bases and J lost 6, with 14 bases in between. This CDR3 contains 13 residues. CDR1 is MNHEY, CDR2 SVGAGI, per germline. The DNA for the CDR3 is TGTGCCAGCAGTACCCCAGAGGGGGGCGAGCAGTACTTC. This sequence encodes CASSTPEGGEQYF.

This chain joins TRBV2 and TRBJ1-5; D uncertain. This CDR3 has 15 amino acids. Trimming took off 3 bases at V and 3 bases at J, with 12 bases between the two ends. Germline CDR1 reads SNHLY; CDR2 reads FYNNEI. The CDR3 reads CASSEGSGFNQPQHF. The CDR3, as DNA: TGTGCCAGCAGTGAGGGGTCCGGATTCAATCAGCCCCAGCATTTT.

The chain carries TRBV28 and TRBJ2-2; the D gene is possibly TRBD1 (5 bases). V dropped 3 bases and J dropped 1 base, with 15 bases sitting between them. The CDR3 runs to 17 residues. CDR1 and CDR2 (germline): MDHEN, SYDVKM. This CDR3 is CASSLRQGFWNTGELFF. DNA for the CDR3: TGTGCCAGCAGTTTGAGGCAGGGTTTTTGGAACACCGGGGAGCTGTTTTTT. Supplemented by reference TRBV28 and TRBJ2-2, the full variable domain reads DVKVTQSSRYLVKRTGEKVFLECVQDMDHENMFWYRQDPGLGLRLIYFSYDVKMKEKGDIPEGYSVSREKKERFSLILESASTNQTSMYLCASSLRQGFWNTGELFFGEGSRLTVL.

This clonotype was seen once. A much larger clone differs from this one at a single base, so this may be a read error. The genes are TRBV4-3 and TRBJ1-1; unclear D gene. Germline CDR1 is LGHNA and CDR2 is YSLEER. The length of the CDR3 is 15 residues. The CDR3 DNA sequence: TGCGCCAGCAGCCAAGATAAATGGATGAACGCTGAAGCTTTCTTT. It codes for CASSQDKWMNAEAFF.

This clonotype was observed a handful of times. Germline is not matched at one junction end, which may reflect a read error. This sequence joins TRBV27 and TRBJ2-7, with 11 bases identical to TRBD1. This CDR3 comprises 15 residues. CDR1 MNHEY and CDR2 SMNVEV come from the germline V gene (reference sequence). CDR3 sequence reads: CASSNLGQGAHERYF. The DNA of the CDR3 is TGTGCCAGCAGTAACCTCGGACAGGGGGCCCACGAGCGGTACTTC.

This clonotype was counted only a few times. CDR3 DNA sequence: TGTGCCAGCAGCCCTAACAGCAGGGCGGGGTACGAGCAGTACTTC. It translates to CASSPNSRAGYEQYF. The V and J genes are TRBV3-2 and TRBJ2-7; the table's D call, TRBD1, has no DNA check behind it. TRBV3-2 is a listed pseudogene. The CDR3 is 15 residues long.

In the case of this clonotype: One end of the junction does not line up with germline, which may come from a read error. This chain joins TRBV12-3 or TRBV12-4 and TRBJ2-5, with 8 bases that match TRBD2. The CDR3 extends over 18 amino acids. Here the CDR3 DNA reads TGTGCCAGCAGTTTAGCGCGGGGGGAGGGGGTAGTCCAAGCGACCCAGTACTTC. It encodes CASSLARGEGVVQATQYF.

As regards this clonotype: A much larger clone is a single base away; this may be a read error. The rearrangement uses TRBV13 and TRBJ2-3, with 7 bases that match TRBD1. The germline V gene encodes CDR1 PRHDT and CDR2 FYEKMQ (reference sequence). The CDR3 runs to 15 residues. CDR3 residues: CAGSLRQGEGDTQYF. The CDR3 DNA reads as TGTGCCGGCAGCTTGCGGCAGGGGGAAGGAGATACGCAGTATTTT.

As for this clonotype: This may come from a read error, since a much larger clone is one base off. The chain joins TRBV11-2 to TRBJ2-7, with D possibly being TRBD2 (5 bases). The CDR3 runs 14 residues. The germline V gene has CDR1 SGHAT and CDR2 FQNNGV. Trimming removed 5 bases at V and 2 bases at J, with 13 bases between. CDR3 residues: CASSRLARPYEQYF. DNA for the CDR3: TGTGCCAGCAGCCGCCTAGCCCGGCCCTACGAGCAGTACTTC.

This CDR3 is CASRHTSGTGAPDTQYF. The CDR3, as DNA: TGCGCCAGCAGACATACTAGCGGAACCGGGGCCCCAGATACGCAGTATTTT. The chain carries TRBV4-1 and TRBJ2-3; 8 bases are a match to TRBD2. Looked up from germline, CDR1 is MGHRA and CDR2 is YSYEKL. Losses at the gene ends were 6 bases for V and 4 bases for J; bases not matched to a gene: 15. This CDR3 has 17 amino acids.

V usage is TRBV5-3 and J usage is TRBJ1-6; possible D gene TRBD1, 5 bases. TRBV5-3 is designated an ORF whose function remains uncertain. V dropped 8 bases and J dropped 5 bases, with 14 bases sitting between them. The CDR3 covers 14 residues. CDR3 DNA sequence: TGTGCCAGCAGCGGGACTGCCGATAATTCACCCCTCCACTTT. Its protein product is CASSGTADNSPLHF.

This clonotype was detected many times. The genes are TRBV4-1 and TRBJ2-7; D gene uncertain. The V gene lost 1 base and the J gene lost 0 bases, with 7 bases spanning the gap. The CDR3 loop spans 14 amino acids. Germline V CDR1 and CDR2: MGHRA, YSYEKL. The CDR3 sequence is CASSQVPSSYEQYF. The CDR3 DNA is TGCGCCAGCAGCCAAGTTCCCAGCTCCTACGAGCAGTACTTC.

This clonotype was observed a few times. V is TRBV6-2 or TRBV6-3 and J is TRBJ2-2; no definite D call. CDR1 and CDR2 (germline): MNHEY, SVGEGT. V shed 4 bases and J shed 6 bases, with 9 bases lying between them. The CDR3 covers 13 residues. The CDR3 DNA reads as TGTGCCAGCAGTTTCACTATTCCCGGGGAGCTGTTTTTT. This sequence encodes CASSFTIPGELFF.

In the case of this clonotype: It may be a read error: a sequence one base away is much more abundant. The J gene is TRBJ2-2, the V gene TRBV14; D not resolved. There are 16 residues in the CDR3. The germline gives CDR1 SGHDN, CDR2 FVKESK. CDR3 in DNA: TGTGCCGGCAGCCAAGATGCCGGGCCCTGGGGCGGGGAGCTGTTTTTT. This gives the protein CAGSQDAGPWGGELFF.

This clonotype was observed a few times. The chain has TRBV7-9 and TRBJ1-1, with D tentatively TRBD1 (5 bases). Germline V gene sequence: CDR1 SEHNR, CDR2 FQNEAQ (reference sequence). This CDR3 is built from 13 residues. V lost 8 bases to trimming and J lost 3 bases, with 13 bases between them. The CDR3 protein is CASARGGDTEAFF. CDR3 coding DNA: TGTGCCAGCGCAAGGGGCGGAGACACTGAAGCTTTCTTT.

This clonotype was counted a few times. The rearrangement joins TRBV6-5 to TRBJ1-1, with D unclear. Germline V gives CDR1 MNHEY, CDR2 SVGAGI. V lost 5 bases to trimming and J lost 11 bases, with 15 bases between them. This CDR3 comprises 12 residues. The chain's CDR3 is CASSPGGRGAFF. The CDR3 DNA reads TGTGCCAGCAGTCCAGGAGGGCGAGGTGCTTTCTTT.